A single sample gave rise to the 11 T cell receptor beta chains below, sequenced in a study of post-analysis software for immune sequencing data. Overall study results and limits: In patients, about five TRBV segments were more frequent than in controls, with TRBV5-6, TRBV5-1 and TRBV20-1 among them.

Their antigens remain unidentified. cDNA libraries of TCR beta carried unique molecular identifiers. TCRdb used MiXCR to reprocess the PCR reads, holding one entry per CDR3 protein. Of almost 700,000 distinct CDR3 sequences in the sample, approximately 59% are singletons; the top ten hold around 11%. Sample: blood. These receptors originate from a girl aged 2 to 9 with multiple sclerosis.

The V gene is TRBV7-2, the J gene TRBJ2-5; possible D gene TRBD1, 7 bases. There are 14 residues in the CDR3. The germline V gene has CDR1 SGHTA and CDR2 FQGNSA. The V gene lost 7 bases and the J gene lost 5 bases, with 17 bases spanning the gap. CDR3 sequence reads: CASTRGDLGETQYF. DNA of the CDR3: TGTGCCAGCACCAGGGGGGATTTGGGGGAGACCCAGTACTTC.

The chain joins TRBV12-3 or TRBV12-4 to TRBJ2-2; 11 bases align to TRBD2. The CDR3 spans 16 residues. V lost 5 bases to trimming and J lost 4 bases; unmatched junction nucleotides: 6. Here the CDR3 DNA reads TGTGCCAGCAGTCCCGCGGGGACTAGCGGCACCGGGGAGCTGTTTTTT. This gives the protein CASSPAGTSGTGELFF.

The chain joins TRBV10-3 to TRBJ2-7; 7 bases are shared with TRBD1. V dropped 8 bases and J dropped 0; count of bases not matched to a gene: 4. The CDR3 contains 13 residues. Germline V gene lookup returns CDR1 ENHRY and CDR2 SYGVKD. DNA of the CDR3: TGTGCCATCTCCGGGACAGCCTCCTACGAGCAGTACTTC. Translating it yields CAISGTASYEQYF.

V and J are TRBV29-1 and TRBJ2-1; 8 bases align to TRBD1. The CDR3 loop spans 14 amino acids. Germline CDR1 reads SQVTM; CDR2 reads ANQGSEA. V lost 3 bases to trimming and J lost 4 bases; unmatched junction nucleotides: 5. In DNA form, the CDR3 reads TGCAGCGTTGAGGGTCAGGGGGCTTACAATGAGCAGTTCTTC. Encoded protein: CSVEGQGAYNEQFF.

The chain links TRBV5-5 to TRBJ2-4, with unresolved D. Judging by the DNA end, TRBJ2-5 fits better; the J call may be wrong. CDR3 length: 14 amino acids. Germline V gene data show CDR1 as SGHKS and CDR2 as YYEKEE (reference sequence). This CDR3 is CASSQAMTRETQYF. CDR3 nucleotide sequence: TGTGCCAGCAGCCAGGCCATGACACGGGAGACCCAGTACTTC.

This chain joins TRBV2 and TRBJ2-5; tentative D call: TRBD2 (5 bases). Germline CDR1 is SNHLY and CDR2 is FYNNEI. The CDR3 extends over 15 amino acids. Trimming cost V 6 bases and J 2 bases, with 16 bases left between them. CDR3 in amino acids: CASSSPGNPQETQYF. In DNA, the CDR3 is TGTGCCAGCAGCTCCCCCGGGAACCCGCAAGAGACCCAGTACTTC. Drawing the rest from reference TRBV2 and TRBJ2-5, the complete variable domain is EPEVTQTPSHQVTQMGQEVILRCVPISNHLYFYWYRQILGQKVEFLVSFYNNEISEKSEIFDDQFSVERPDGSNFTLKIRSTKLEDSAMYFCASSSPGNPQETQYFGPGTRLLVL.

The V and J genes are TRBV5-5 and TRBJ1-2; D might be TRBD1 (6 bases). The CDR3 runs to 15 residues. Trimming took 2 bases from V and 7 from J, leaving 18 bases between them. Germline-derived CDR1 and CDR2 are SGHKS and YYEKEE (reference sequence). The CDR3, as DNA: TGTGCCAGCAGCTTAAACACTCAGGGGTATAGTGGCTACACCTTC. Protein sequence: CASSLNTQGYSGYTF. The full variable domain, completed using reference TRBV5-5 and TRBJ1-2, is DAGVTQSPTHLIKTRGQQVTLRCSPISGHKSVSWYQQVLGQGPQFIFQYYEKEERGRGNFPDRFSARQFPNYSSELNVNALLLGDSALYLCASSLNTQGYSGYTFGSGTRLTVV.

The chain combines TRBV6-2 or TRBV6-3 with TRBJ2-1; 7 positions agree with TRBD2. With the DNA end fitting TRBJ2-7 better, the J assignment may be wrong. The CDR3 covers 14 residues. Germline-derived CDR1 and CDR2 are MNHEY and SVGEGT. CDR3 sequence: CASSTGTTHNEQYF. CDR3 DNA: TGTGCCAGCAGCACCGGGACTACACACAATGAGCAGTACTTC.

The CDR3 DNA sequence: TGTGCCAGCAGTTTATACGGGTTCGACTACGAGCAGTACTTC. Residues: CASSLYGFDYEQYF. The chain links TRBV12-3 or TRBV12-4 to TRBJ2-7; D gene ambiguous. Trimming took off 2 bases at V and 3 bases at J, with 11 bases between the two ends. The CDR3 spans 14 residues.

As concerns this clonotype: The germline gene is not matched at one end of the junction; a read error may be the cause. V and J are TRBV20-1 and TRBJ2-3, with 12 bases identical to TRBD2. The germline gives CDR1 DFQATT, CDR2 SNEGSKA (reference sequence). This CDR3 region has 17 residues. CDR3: CSARGASGREGADTQYF. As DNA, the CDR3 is TGCAGTGCAAGAGGGGCTAGCGGGAGGGAGGGAGCAGATACGCAGTATTTT.

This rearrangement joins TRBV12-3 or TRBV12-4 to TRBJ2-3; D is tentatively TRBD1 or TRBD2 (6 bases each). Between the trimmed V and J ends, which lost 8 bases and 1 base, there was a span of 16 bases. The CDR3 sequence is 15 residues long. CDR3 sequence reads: CASGTRGLGTDTQYF. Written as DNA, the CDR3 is TGTGCCAGCGGGACCAGGGGACTTGGCACAGATACGCAGTATTTT.